This T cell receptor beta chain was profiled in a study of identical twins. TCRdb independently ran MiXCR on the 5' RACE reads; one entry per CDR3 protein. The table records fewer than 250,000 distinct CDR3 sequences, less than 9.5% of them present only once. Study results and caveats: In zero-insertion analyses, partial confounding could arise from invariant MAIT and iNKT cells.

The CDR3 length is 14 residues. Germline assignment: CDR1 SGHRS and CDR2 YFSETQ. The V and J ends lost 1 base and 7 bases respectively, with 12 bases between them. In this sample, this clonotype turned up many times. Its specificity is unknown. The receptor's source is a woman aged 18-29 years in good health. Input material: memory (CD45RO+) T cells sorted from blood. The chain carries TRBV5-1 and TRBJ2-1; D is possibly TRBD2 (6 bases). The CDR3 region has the DNA TGCGCCAGCAGCTTGAGTGGAGGGGCTAATGAGCAGTTCTTC. Encoded protein: CASSLSGGANEQFF.